The 29 T cell receptor beta chains below come from one sample, sequenced in a study of TIL therapy for anti-PD-1-resistant metastatic lung cancer. Time point defined: pre-treatment sample, taken before nivolumab and TIL therapy. Sequencing used immunoSEQ v3. Sequencing used immunoSEQ multiplex PCR; TCRdb keeps in-frame clones, though not all of them. The sample records about 52,000 clones, roughly 78% being singletons. The sample was blood, taken at baseline. These receptors all come from a woman between 30 and 80 years old with non-small cell lung cancer.

The V gene is TRBV7-3, the J gene TRBJ1-1, with TRBD1 matching 8 bases. The trim removed 4 bases at V and 1 base at J, leaving 5 bases unmatched. The CDR3 runs 15 residues. Germline CDR1 SGHTA, CDR2 FQGTGA. CDR3 in amino acids: CASSSDGQGNTEAFF. Here the CDR3 DNA reads TGTGCCAGCAGCTCCGACGGACAGGGGAACACTGAAGCTTTCTTT.

The chain couples TRBV7-9 to TRBJ1-5, with 9 bases aligning to TRBD1. J was trimmed by 3 bases and V by 5 bases; bases with no gene match: 5. Germline loops: CDR1 SEHNR, CDR2 FQNEAQ (reference sequence). The CDR3 contains 15 residues. The CDR3 spells CASSPGTGFNQPQHF. The CDR3 nucleotides are TGTGCCAGCAGCCCCGGGACAGGGTTCAATCAGCCCCAGCATTTT.

The genes are TRBV2 and TRBJ2-3; TRBD1 is a possible D gene (7 bases). The CDR3 contains 15 residues. V dropped 7 bases and J dropped 4 bases, with 18 bases sitting between them. Germline V lookup: CDR1 SNHLY, CDR2 FYNNEI. CDR3 region: CASTGGTAGADTQYF. The CDR3 DNA is TGTGCCAGCACAGGGGGGACAGCCGGGGCAGATACGCAGTATTTT. The full variable domain, completed using reference TRBV2 and TRBJ2-3, is EPEVTQTPSHQVTQMGQEVILRCVPISNHLYFYWYRQILGQKVEFLVSFYNNEISEKSEIFDDQFSVERPDGSNFTLKIRSTKLEDSAMYFCASTGGTAGADTQYFGPGTRLTVL.

Here the CDR3 DNA reads TGTGCCAGCAGCTTGGGAGGGCAGGGAAATGAAAAACTGTTTTTT. Protein: CASSLGGQGNEKLFF. The V call is TRBV5-4, the J call TRBJ1-4, with D perhaps matching TRBD1 (5 bases). CDR3 length: 15 residues. CDR1 SGHNT and CDR2 YYREEE come from the germline V gene (reference sequence). With 0 bases removed from V and 5 bases from J, the gap between germline ends came to 11 bases.

The chain has TRBV18 and TRBJ1-5; D remains unclear. The CDR3 loop spans 14 amino acids. The V gene lost 6 bases and the J gene lost 4 bases, with 13 bases spanning the gap. The germline V gene has CDR1 KGHSH and CDR2 LQKENI. CDR3 residues: CASSQYRDNQPQHF. CDR3 DNA: TGTGCCAGCTCCCAATACAGAGATAATCAGCCCCAGCATTTT.

The chain uses TRBV5-1 and TRBJ1-1, with D possibly matching TRBD1 (5 bases). CDR3 length: 14 amino acids. Germline V gene sequence: CDR1 SGHRS, CDR2 YFSETQ. V was cut by 0 bases and J by 1 base, with 7 bases left in between. Here the CDR3 reads CASSLGTTNTEAFF. The CDR3, as DNA: TGCGCCAGCAGCTTGGGGACAACGAACACTGAAGCTTTCTTT.

The rearrangement uses TRBV4-1 and TRBJ1-1; D not resolved. V gave up 2 bases and J gave up 1 base, with 8 bases separating them. The CDR3 runs to 14 residues. Germline values: CDR1 MGHRA, CDR2 YSYEKL. The CDR3 protein is CASSQSQANTEAFF. CDR3 in DNA: TGCGCCAGCAGCCAAAGCCAGGCGAACACTGAAGCTTTCTTT.

The V call is TRBV18, the J call TRBJ1-6; D is unresolved. The CDR3 spans 15 residues. Germline CDR1 reads KGHSH; CDR2 reads LQKENI. Trimming left V 3 bases short and J 7 bases short, with 13 bases between. This CDR3 reads CASSPPGGWNSPLHF. The DNA of the CDR3 is TGTGCCAGCTCACCCCCGGGAGGGTGGAATTCACCCCTCCACTTT.

This clone showed up just once. The rearrangement joins TRBV18 to TRBJ2-7; D is possibly TRBD1 (6 bases). Trimming pared 4 bases from V and 1 base from J, leaving 17 bases between. CDR3 length: 16 amino acids. CDR1 is KGHSH and CDR2 is LQKENI in the germline V gene. The CDR3 sequence is CASSLNRDLRSYEQYF. CDR3 DNA sequence: TGTGCCAGCTCACTAAACAGGGACCTAAGATCCTACGAGCAGTACTTC.

This clone has a count of ten or more. The J gene is TRBJ2-6, the V gene TRBV7-2, with a tentative D call TRBD2 (6 bases). Per the germline V gene, CDR1 is SGHTA and CDR2 is FQGNSA. V dropped 5 bases and J dropped 0 bases, with 11 bases sitting between them. This CDR3 is 16 amino acids long. CDR3 loop: CASSVSGFSGANVLTF. In DNA form, the CDR3 reads TGTGCCAGCAGCGTTAGCGGATTCTCTGGGGCCAACGTCCTGACTTTC.

The rearrangement joins TRBV30 to TRBJ2-7, with 8 bases matching TRBD2. The CDR3 is made up of 13 amino acids. Unmatched junction bases numbered 9, after V lost 5 bases and J lost 6 bases. The germline CDR1 and CDR2 sequences are GTSNPN and SVGIG (reference sequence). This chain's CDR3 is CAWDPGTRREQYF. CDR3 bases: TGTGCCTGGGATCCCGGGACTAGGCGCGAGCAGTACTTC.

CDR3 DNA sequence: TGCAGCGTTGGAGAGGCGTCCCGGGCGTCGGATGAAAAACTGTTTTTT. Translating gives CSVGEASRASDEKLFF. V is TRBV29-1 and J is TRBJ1-4; D remains ambiguous. V was trimmed by 4 bases and J by 6 bases, leaving 21 bases between them. Germline assignment: CDR1 SQVTM and CDR2 ANQGSEA. This CDR3 contains 16 residues.

This clone was counted only a few times. The V gene is TRBV5-4, the J gene TRBJ1-2; tentatively, D is TRBD1 (5 bases). Trimming removed 0 bases from V and 5 bases from J, with 14 bases in between. Looked up from germline, CDR1 is SGHNT and CDR2 is YYREEE (reference sequence). The CDR3 runs 15 residues. CDR3 residues: CASSLAGGGWYGYTF. The DNA for the CDR3 is TGTGCCAGCAGCTTGGCTGGGGGAGGTTGGTATGGCTACACCTTC. The entire variable domain, with the rest obtained from reference TRBV5-4 and TRBJ1-2, is as follows: ETGVTQSPTHLIKTRGQQVTLRCSSQSGHNTVSWYQQALGQGPQFIFQYYREEENGRGNFPPRFSGLQFPNYSSELNVNALELDDSALYLCASSLAGGGWYGYTFGSGTRLTVV.

This clone has just one count. The genes are TRBV28 and TRBJ1-5; TRBD1 is a possible D gene (6 bases). Germline V gene sequence: CDR1 MDHEN, CDR2 SYDVKM. The V end lost 2 bases, the J end lost 7 bases, and 21 bases lay between the germline ends. This CDR3 spans 17 amino acids. The CDR3 spells CASSLTRTRGLRQPQHF. CDR3 DNA: TGTGCCAGCAGTTTAACCCGAACCCGGGGGCTTAGACAGCCCCAGCATTTT.

The gene calls are TRBV4-2 and TRBJ1-1; 9 bases map to TRBD1. Germline lookup yields CDR1 LGHNA and CDR2 YNFKEQ. The CDR3 has 16 residues. Trimming took 0 bases from V and 5 from J; bases not matched to a gene: 7. CDR3 bases: TGTGCCAGCAGCCAAGATGGGAGACAGGGGGTGACTGAAGCTTTCTTT. Protein product: CASSQDGRQGVTEAFF.

The chain is built from TRBV7-9 and TRBJ2-1; no definite D call. Germline values: CDR1 SEHNR, CDR2 FQNEAQ (reference sequence). V dropped 5 bases and J dropped 2 bases, with 13 bases sitting between them. The CDR3 has 15 residues. For the CDR3, the DNA is TGTGCCAGCAGCCCACCCCTTCGGACCTACAATGAGCAGTTCTTC. Protein product: CASSPPLRTYNEQFF.

The rearrangement joins TRBV11-2 to TRBJ2-3; 9 bases fit TRBD2. V trimming: 1 base; J trimming: 4 bases; junction bases outside the gene matches: 6. This CDR3 has 16 residues. The germline V gene has CDR1 SGHAT and CDR2 FQNNGV. Here the CDR3 reads CASSLVLAGRSDTQYF. The CDR3 region has the DNA TGTGCCAGCAGCTTAGTACTAGCGGGCCGCTCAGATACGCAGTATTTT.

This clone occurred a few times. The CDR3 loop is CAISESVRPYEQYF. DNA for the CDR3: TGTGCCATCAGTGAATCGGTGCGCCCCTACGAGCAGTACTTC. The chain couples TRBV10-3 to TRBJ2-7; D remains unclear. The ends were cut back, 3 bases at V and 2 bases at J, with 11 bases in the middle. Germline V gene sequence: CDR1 ENHRY, CDR2 SYGVKD. The CDR3 length is 14 residues.

The CDR3 loop is CASSLDRSGGQETQYF. The CDR3 bases are TGCGCCAGCAGCTTGGATCGTAGCGGGGGCCAAGAGACCCAGTACTTC. The chain has TRBV5-1 and TRBJ2-5, with 9 bases that match TRBD2. Per the germline V gene, CDR1 is SGHRS and CDR2 is YFSETQ. This CDR3 spans 16 amino acids. The trim removed 0 bases at V and 1 base at J, leaving 4 bases unmatched.

The chain links TRBV6-1 to TRBJ2-3, with no clear D. CDR3 length: 18 amino acids. Germline loops: CDR1 MNHNS, CDR2 SASEGT. Trimming cost V 2 bases and J 5 bases, with 23 bases left between them. CDR3 in DNA: TGTGCCAGCAGTGAAACTCTACACGGTAGAGGTACTGAAGATACGCAGTATTTT. Its translation: CASSETLHGRGTEDTQYF.

The table lists this clone with a few counts. V and J are TRBV29-1 and TRBJ1-3; D not resolved. Germline CDR1 reads SQVTM; CDR2 reads ANQGSEA. The ends were cut back, 4 bases at V and 1 base at J, with 5 bases in the middle. The CDR3 extends over 12 amino acids. CDR3: CSVGVSGNTIYF. The CDR3 DNA follows: TGCAGCGTTGGGGTTTCTGGAAACACCATATATTTT.

This clone was observed at least ten times. The V and J genes are TRBV6-5 and TRBJ2-4; tentatively, D is TRBD2 (6 bases). The V and J ends lost 10 bases and 9 bases respectively, with 13 bases between them. The CDR3 is 11 residues long. Germline V gene sequence: CDR1 MNHEY, CDR2 SVGAGI. CDR3: CATNSGGIQYF. CDR3 DNA sequence: TGTGCCACCAATAGCGGTGGCATTCAGTACTTC.

The genes are TRBV19 and TRBJ1-5; possibly TRBD1 for D (6 bases). V lost 4 bases, J lost 6 bases, and 16 bases lay in between. Germline V gene sequence: CDR1 LNHDA, CDR2 SQIVND (reference sequence). The CDR3 length is 15 residues. The DNA of the CDR3 is TGTGCCAGTAGTAGGGGGGCAGACGGGGTTCAGCCCCAGCATTTT. This sequence encodes CASSRGADGVQPQHF.

The chain joins TRBV4-1 to TRBJ1-3, with D unresolved. The CDR3 consists of 15 residues. The germline V gene encodes CDR1 MGHRA and CDR2 YSYEKL. V was pared by 0 bases and J by 2 bases, with 8 bases between. The CDR3 spells CASSQDVPPGNTIYF. The CDR3 DNA is TGCGCCAGCAGCCAAGATGTCCCTCCTGGAAACACCATATATTTT.

In this sample, this clone turned up a few times. This rearrangement joins TRBV27 to TRBJ2-4, with 8 bases fitting TRBD1. Germline CDR1 and CDR2: MNHEY and SMNVEV (reference sequence). V gave up 5 bases and J gave up 1 base; unmatched junction bases: 7. The CDR3 runs to 16 residues. The CDR3 coding sequence is TGTGCCAGCAGTACGCGACAGGGGTTGGCCAAAAACATTCAGTACTTC. It specifies CASSTRQGLAKNIQYF.

The J gene is TRBJ2-3, the V gene TRBV19; 7 bases align to TRBD1. The CDR3 consists of 16 residues. CDR1 LNHDA and CDR2 SQIVND come from the germline V gene (reference sequence). With V trimmed by 3 bases and J by 0 bases, 6 bases remained unmatched. DNA of the CDR3: TGTGCCAGTAGTATCAGGGGGACCCGTAGCACAGATACGCAGTATTTT. This codes for CASSIRGTRSTDTQYF.

V and J are TRBV10-3 and TRBJ2-3; tentative D call: TRBD2 (5 bases). V was shortened by 5 bases and J by 2 bases, with 11 bases between the two germline ends. This CDR3 has 14 amino acids. From germline, CDR1 is ENHRY and CDR2 SYGVKD. For the CDR3, the DNA is TGTGCCATCAGTAAGGACTCCTCCACAGATACGCAGTATTTT. Protein sequence: CAISKDSSTDTQYF.

The chain employs TRBV9 and TRBJ2-3; maybe TRBD2 (6 bases). Germline CDR1 reads SGDLS; CDR2 reads YYNGEE. V was pared by 7 bases and J by 0 bases, with 18 bases between. The CDR3 has 16 amino acids. The chain's CDR3 is CASARGIEASTDTQYF. The DNA for the CDR3 is TGTGCCAGCGCACGGGGGATCGAAGCTAGCACAGATACGCAGTATTTT.

CDR3 residues: CASSRDVSYEQYF. CDR3 nucleotides: TGTGCCAGCAGTCGAGACGTTTCCTACGAGCAGTACTTC. The chain couples TRBV6-6 to TRBJ2-7, with D hard to call. V shed 5 bases and J shed 1 base, with 9 bases lying between them. The germline gives CDR1 MNHNY, CDR2 SVGAGI (reference sequence). This CDR3 contains 13 residues.